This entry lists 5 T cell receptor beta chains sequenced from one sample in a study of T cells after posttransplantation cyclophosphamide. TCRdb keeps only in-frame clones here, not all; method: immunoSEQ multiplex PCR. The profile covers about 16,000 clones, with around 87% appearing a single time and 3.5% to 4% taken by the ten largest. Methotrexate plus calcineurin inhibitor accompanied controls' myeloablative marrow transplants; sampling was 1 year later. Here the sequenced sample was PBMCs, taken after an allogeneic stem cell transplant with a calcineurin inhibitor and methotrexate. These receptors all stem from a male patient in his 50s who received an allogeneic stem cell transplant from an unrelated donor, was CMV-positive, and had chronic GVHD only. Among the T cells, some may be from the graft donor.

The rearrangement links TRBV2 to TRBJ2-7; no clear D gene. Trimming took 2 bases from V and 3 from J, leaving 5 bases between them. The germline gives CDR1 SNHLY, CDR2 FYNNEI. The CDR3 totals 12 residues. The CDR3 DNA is TGTGCCAGCAGTGAATCGGGCTACGAGCAGTACTTC. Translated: CASSESGYEQYF.

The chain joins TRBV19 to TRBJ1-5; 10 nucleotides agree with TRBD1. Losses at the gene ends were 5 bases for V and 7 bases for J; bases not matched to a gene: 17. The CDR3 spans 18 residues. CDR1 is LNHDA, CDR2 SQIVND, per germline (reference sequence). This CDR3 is CASSVGQGETAVGQPQHF. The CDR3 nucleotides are TGTGCCAGTAGTGTTGGACAGGGGGAAACCGCAGTGGGACAGCCCCAGCATTTT.

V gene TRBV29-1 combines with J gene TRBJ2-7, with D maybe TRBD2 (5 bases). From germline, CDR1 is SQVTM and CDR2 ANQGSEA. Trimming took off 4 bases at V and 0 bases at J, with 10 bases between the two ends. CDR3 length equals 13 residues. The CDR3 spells CSVATRSSYEQYF. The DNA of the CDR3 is TGCAGCGTTGCCACTAGGAGCTCCTACGAGCAGTACTTC.

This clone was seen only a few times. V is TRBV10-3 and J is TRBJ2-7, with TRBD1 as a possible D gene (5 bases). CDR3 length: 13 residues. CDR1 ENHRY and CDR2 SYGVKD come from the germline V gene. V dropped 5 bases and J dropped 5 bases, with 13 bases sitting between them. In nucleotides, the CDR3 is TGTGCCATCAGTACAAAGACAGAAGACGAGCAGTACTTC. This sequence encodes CAISTKTEDEQYF.

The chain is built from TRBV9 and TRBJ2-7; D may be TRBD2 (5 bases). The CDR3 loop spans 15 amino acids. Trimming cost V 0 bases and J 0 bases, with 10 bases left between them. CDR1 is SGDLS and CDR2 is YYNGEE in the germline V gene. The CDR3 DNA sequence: TGTGCCAGCAGCGTAGGGTTTGGGAGCTCCTACGAGCAGTACTTC. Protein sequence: CASSVGFGSSYEQYF.